This is a list of T cell receptor beta chains from one sample in a study of cytomegalovirus exposure and HLA in healthy donors. Produced via immunoSEQ multiplex PCR; TCRdb's table is partial and in-frame only. The profile shows just over 150,000 clones, roughly 80% of them singletons. The specimen was PBMCs. These receptor sequences come from a woman younger than 45 in good health and CMV-seronegative. CDR3s include the opening cysteine and the closing phenylalanine or tryptophan. The D gene is left open where the match is weak. Clone size is not always given. Where it is, it says once, few, many or a class for expanded clones.

>TRBV7-9|.|.|TRBJ2-3
CASSSRVGDTDTQYF
TGTGCCAGCAGCTCCAGAGTGGGCGACACAGATACGCAGTATTTT
>TRBV6-1|.|.|TRBJ1-1
CASSPRARTEAFF
TGTGCCAGCAGCCCCAGGGCACGCACTGAAGCTTTCTTT
>TRBV5-4|TRBD2|few|TRBJ2-1
CASTGLAPNEQFF
TGTGCCAGCACTGGACTAGCCCCCAATGAGCAGTTCTTC
>TRBV7-6|.|.|TRBJ1-2
CASSPLGQSFSGYTF
TGTGCCAGCAGCCCGCTCGGACAGTCTTTCAGTGGCTACACCTTC
>TRBV7-3|.|few|TRBJ1-1
CASSLVGGGGTEAFF
TGTGCCAGCAGCTTGGTCGGGGGAGGGGGTACTGAAGCTTTCTTT
>TRBV2|TRBD1|.|TRBJ1-4
CASSSDRGSLGEKLFF
TGTGCCAGCAGTTCGGACAGGGGGTCTTTGGGAGAAAAACTGTTTTTT
>TRBV5-1|TRBD2|.|TRBJ2-7
CASSPPRTSGEQYF
TGCGCCAGCAGCCCCCCCCGGACTAGCGGCGAGCAGTACTTC
>TRBV28|TRBD1|.|TRBJ1-5
CASSLKVGTEDFSNQPQHF
TGTGCCAGCAGTTTAAAAGTTGGGACAGAAGACTTTAGCAATCAGCCCCAGCATTTT
>TRBV2|TRBD1|.|TRBJ2-7
CASRAGTVGQYF
TGTGCCAGCAGAGCCGGGACAGTGGGGCAGTACTTC
>TRBV5-1|TRBD1|once|TRBJ1-1
CASSRDRLNTEAFF
TGCGCCAGCAGCCGGGACAGGTTGAACACTGAAGCTTTCTTT
>TRBV2|.|.|TRBJ2-6
CASSVGANGLTF
TGTGCCAGCAGTGTTGGGGCCAACGGCCTGACTTTC
>TRBV25-1|TRBD1|.|TRBJ2-1
CASSEIAGGYNEQFF
TGTGCCAGCAGTGAAATCGCAGGGGGCTACAATGAGCAGTTCTTC
>TRBV4-2|.|.|TRBJ1-5
CASSQGGGGQPQHF
TGTGCCAGCAGCCAAGGAGGGGGTGGTCAGCCCCAGCATTTT
>TRBV25-1|.|once|TRBJ2-7
CASSESKTYEQYF
TGTGCCAGCAGTGAATCTAAGACCTACGAGCAGTACTTC
>TRBV19|TRBD1|.|TRBJ1-5
CASSDRGRNQPQHF
TGTGCCAGTAGTGACAGGGGGCGCAATCAGCCCCAGCATTTT
>TRBV5-5|TRBD1|.|TRBJ1-5
CASSYLTGSNQPQHF
TGTGCCAGCAGCTACCTGACAGGGAGCAATCAGCCCCAGCATTTT
>TRBV15|TRBD2|.|TRBJ2-7
CATSRDSGEGYEQYF
TGTGCCACCAGCAGAGATAGCGGGGAAGGTTACGAGCAGTACTTC
>TRBV5-4|.|few|TRBJ2-5
CASSFRGEETQYF
TGTGCCAGCAGCTTCAGGGGAGAGGAGACCCAGTACTTC
>TRBV4-1|.|.|TRBJ2-7
CASSQDGSVGGYSTKQYF
TGCGCCAGCAGCCAAGATGGTTCAGTGGGGGGATACTCTACGAAGCAGTACTTC
>TRBV5-6|.|.|TRBJ1-1
CASSLFRAGSNTEAFF
TGTGCCAGCAGCTTGTTTCGGGCAGGGTCGAACACTGAAGCTTTCTTT
>TRBV13|TRBD1|.|TRBJ1-2
CASRNRGSDYGYTF
TGTGCCAGCAGGAACAGGGGGTCGGACTATGGCTACACCTTC
>TRBV7-3|.|.|TRBJ1-1
CASSPGSSNTEAFF
TGTGCCAGCAGCCCCGGGTCATCGAACACTGAAGCTTTCTTT
>TRBV18|.|once|TRBJ2-7
CASSPGTPSSYEQYF
TGTGCCAGCTCACCTGGGACACCGAGCTCCTACGAGCAGTACTTC
>TRBV2|TRBD1|.|TRBJ1-4
CASRGDRGIEKLFF
TGTGCCAGCAGGGGGGACAGGGGTATTGAAAAACTGTTTTTT
>TRBV6-1|TRBD1|.|TRBJ2-7
CASSDGTGSVLGHEQYF
TGTGCCAGCAGTGACGGGACAGGGTCCGTATTAGGTCACGAGCAGTACTTC
>TRBV7-9|TRBD1|.|TRBJ2-7
CASSSWTGVDEQYF
TGTGCCAGCAGCTCATGGACAGGGGTGGACGAGCAGTACTTC
>TRBV18|.|.|TRBJ2-2
CATHRANTGELFF
TGTGCCACCCACAGGGCGAACACCGGGGAGCTGTTTTTT
>TRBV7-3|TRBD2|.|TRBJ2-2
CASRSMGGGNTGELFF
TGTGCCAGCAGATCCATGGGGGGGGGAAACACCGGGGAGCTGTTTTTT
>TRBV18|TRBD2|.|TRBJ2-1
CASSSGGPYEQFF
TGTGCCAGCTCGTCGGGGGGGCCATATGAGCAGTTCTTC
>TRBV5-1|TRBD1|.|TRBJ1-1
CASSPQGAVTEAFF
TGCGCCAGCAGCCCCCAGGGGGCGGTTACTGAAGCTTTCTTT
>TRBV29-1|.|.|TRBJ2-3
CSVRQGGADTQYF
TGCAGCGTGCGGCAGGGGGGCGCAGATACGCAGTATTTT
>TRBV19|.|.|TRBJ1-5
CASSIGVYQPQHF
TGTGCCAGTAGTATAGGAGTCTATCAGCCCCAGCATTTT